This record concerns one T cell receptor beta chain sequence. These data originate in a study of blood T cell repertoires in COVID-19. In the study overall: Material from acute and convalescent COVID-19 was sourced from the United States, Italy and Spain. Sources were T cells, B-cell-depleted T cells, or PBMCs; the material itself was cDNA or gDNA.

Trimming cost V 0 bases and J 7 bases, with 18 bases left between them. CDR3 size: 16 residues. The germline V gene has CDR1 LGHNA and CDR2 YSLEER. Per the original methods: How many nucleated cells were present was estimated from reference gene primer amplification. This table comes from immunoSEQ multiplex PCR, and its TCRdb copy is limited to in-frame clones, with some not included. V, J and clone size reflect that table, while D and trimming were determined from the DNA. The data hold under 200,000 clones, with around 87% observed a single time. This clonotype was obtained from a man in his late teens or twenties with active or convalescent COVID-19. The sequencing input was peripheral blood. The rearrangement uses TRBV4-3 and TRBJ1-1, with D perhaps matching TRBD1 (5 bases). CDR3 sequence (DNA): TGCGCCAGCAGCCAAGACGCACAGGAGGGAATTGGTGAAGCTTTCTTT. This gives the protein CASSQDAQEGIGEAFF.